What follows are 3 T cell receptor beta chains derived from one specimen sequenced in a study of shared clonotypes between healthy human individuals. Produced via immunoSEQ multiplex PCR; TCRdb's table is partial and in-frame only. This sample has about 480,000 clones; 75% to 80% occur once, and the top ten carry 9.5% to 15%. Input material: PBMCs. Source of these receptors: a woman in her thirties or forties in good health. Some clones in this sample may be carry-over from other donors' samples.

The chain couples TRBV7-9 to TRBJ2-7, with TRBD2 matching over 10 bases. V gave up 3 bases and J gave up 6 bases; unmatched junction bases: 8. Germline CDR1 SEHNR, CDR2 FQNEAQ (reference sequence). The CDR3 runs 15 residues. As DNA, the CDR3 is TGTGCCAGCAGCTTTTCCGGACTAGCGGTAGGCGAGCAGTACTTC. Translating gives CASSFSGLAVGEQYF.

This chain connects TRBV5-6 to TRBJ2-7; D possibly corresponds to TRBD1 (6 bases). This CDR3 is built from 16 residues. V shed 6 bases and J shed 1 base, with 20 bases lying between them. The germline V gene has CDR1 SGHDT and CDR2 YYEEEE. The CDR3 DNA reads TGTGCCAGCATCCCCTACCGTGCAGGGGCGTCCTACGAGCAGTACTTC. Its protein product is CASIPYRAGASYEQYF. The variable domain in full, with the rest retrieved from reference TRBV5-6 and TRBJ2-7, is DAGVTQSPTHLIKTRGQQVTLRCSPKSGHDTVSWYQQALGQGPQFIFQYYEEEERQRGNFPDRFSGHQFPNYSSELNVNALLLGDSALYLCASIPYRAGASYEQYFGPGTRLTVT.

The CDR3: CASSSSPDRGEQFF. The CDR3 coding sequence is TGTGCCAGCAGTTCATCCCCGGACCGTGGTGAGCAGTTCTTC. J is TRBJ2-1 and V is TRBV28; D gene ambiguous. The CDR3 has 14 residues. V shed 4 bases and J shed 9 bases, with 16 bases lying between them. The germline gives CDR1 MDHEN, CDR2 SYDVKM. Complete variable domain (other parts from reference TRBV28 and TRBJ2-1): DVKVTQSSRYLVKRTGEKVFLECVQDMDHENMFWYRQDPGLGLRLIYFSYDVKMKEKGDIPEGYSVSREKKERFSLILESASTNQTSMYLCASSSSPDRGEQFFGPGTRLTVL.